The 12 T cell receptor beta chains presented below share a single source sample, sequenced in a study of blood T cell repertoires in COVID-19. Some clones are missing from TCRdb's copy, which holds only in-frame ones; the method was immunoSEQ multiplex PCR. Of around 200,000 clones listed, around four fifths are singletons. Material for sequencing was peripheral blood. The receptors derive from a woman between 40 and 50 years old with COVID-19, enrolled during active disease.

The J gene is TRBJ1-2, the V gene TRBV19, with D possibly TRBD1 on 6 matching bases. CDR3 length equals 11 residues. Trimming took 10 bases from V and 6 from J, leaving 12 bases between them. Per the germline V gene, CDR1 is LNHDA and CDR2 is SQIVND (reference sequence). This CDR3 is CATHRVDGYTF. CDR3 nucleotides: TGTGCCACCCACAGGGTGGATGGCTACACCTTC.

V usage is TRBV28 and J usage is TRBJ1-1; D gene unclear. Germline V CDR1 and CDR2: MDHEN, SYDVKM. The V and J ends lost 5 bases and 0 bases respectively, with 13 bases between them. This CDR3 has 15 amino acids. The CDR3 coding sequence is TGTGCCAGCAGTGAGCAAGTGATGTTGAACACTGAAGCTTTCTTT. This encodes CASSEQVMLNTEAFF.

This chain joins TRBV29-1 and TRBJ2-2; 12 bases are a match to TRBD2. CDR1 is SQVTM and CDR2 is ANQGSEA in the germline V gene. The CDR3 runs to 16 residues. V shed 4 bases and J 7 bases; nucleotides not matched to a gene: 10. DNA of the CDR3: TGCAGCGTTGCCAGACTAGCGGGAGAGCATATCGGGGAGCTGTTTTTT. It specifies CSVARLAGEHIGELFF.

This chain links TRBV2 with TRBJ2-1, with 10 bases matching TRBD2. From germline, CDR1 is SNHLY and CDR2 FYNNEI. J lost 3 bases, V lost 11 bases, and 1 base had no gene match. The CDR3 has 12 residues. The CDR3 DNA reads as TGTGCCTCTAGCGGGAGCTACAATGAGCAGTTCTTC. It is translated as CASSGSYNEQFF.

The chain combines TRBV27 with TRBJ1-4; unclear D gene. This CDR3 comprises 13 residues. Germline V gene lookup returns CDR1 MNHEY and CDR2 SMNVEV (reference sequence). The germline V and J ends were trimmed by 6 bases and 8 bases, with 13 bases remaining between them. The DNA of the CDR3 is TGTGCCAGCAGACCATCGGGAGACGAAAAACTGTTTTTT. This codes for CASRPSGDEKLFF.

The chain carries TRBV6-4 and TRBJ2-3; TRBD2 aligns across 9 bases. Germline V gene sequence: CDR1 MRHNA, CDR2 SNTAGT. The CDR3 is 16 amino acids. V shed 6 bases, J shed 5 bases, and the junction held 12 bases outside the gene matches. The CDR3 nucleotides are TGTGCCAGCAGCCCCATAGCGGGAGAAGGGGGAGATACGCAGTATTTT. This translates into CASSPIAGEGGDTQYF.

V usage is TRBV4-2 and J usage is TRBJ2-5, with 12 positions matching TRBD2. CDR3 size: 18 residues. V gave up 0 bases and J gave up 5 bases; unmatched junction bases: 10. The germline gives CDR1 LGHNA, CDR2 YNFKEQ. The CDR3 bases are TGTGCCAGCAGCCAAGAATCTAGCGGGAGGGCCGATATGGAGACCCAGTACTTC. This codes for CASSQESSGRADMETQYF.

This chain connects TRBV11-3 to TRBJ2-7; D possibly corresponds to TRBD2 (5 bases). Trimming took 5 bases from V and 5 from J, leaving 13 bases between them. Germline values: CDR1 SGHNT, CDR2 YENEEA. CDR3 size: 13 residues. The DNA of the CDR3 is TGTGCCAGCAGCAACGGGAAGAGGAACGAGCAGTACTTC. It encodes CASSNGKRNEQYF.

V gene TRBV12-5 combines with J gene TRBJ1-6; D not resolved. Trimming pared 3 bases from V and 0 bases from J, leaving 15 bases between. Germline V CDR1 and CDR2: LGHNT, FRNRAP. This CDR3 comprises 18 residues. CDR3 in amino acids: CASGFVSDGSSYNSPLHF. The CDR3 coding sequence is TGTGCTAGTGGTTTCGTCTCCGACGGGAGCTCCTATAATTCACCCCTCCACTTT.

This clone was detected many times. The sample holds other DNA sequences that translate to the same CDR3. The chain has TRBV7-9 and TRBJ2-4; the match to TRBD2 covers 8 bases. The CDR3 extends over 18 amino acids. Germline CDR1 and CDR2: SEHNR and FQNEAQ (reference sequence). The V and J ends lost 1 base and 0 bases, in that order; junction bases with no gene match: 8. This chain's CDR3 is CASSLGGAGGLAKNIQYF. The DNA of the CDR3 is TGTGCCAGCAGCTTAGGTGGGGCGGGGGGCTTAGCCAAAAACATTCAGTACTTC.

The J gene is TRBJ2-3, the V gene TRBV5-1; 10 bases map to TRBD1. The CDR3 loop spans 17 amino acids. Germline V gives CDR1 SGHRS, CDR2 YFSETQ. J lost 2 bases, V lost 1 base, and 7 bases had no gene match. DNA of the CDR3: TGCGCCAGCAGCTTGAGGGGACAGGGGCCCTACACAGATACGCAGTATTTT. Translating gives CASSLRGQGPYTDTQYF.

This clone was recorded once. The chain links TRBV9 to TRBJ2-7; 11 bases agree with TRBD2. Germline CDR1 SGDLS, CDR2 YYNGEE. The CDR3 length is 14 residues. With V trimmed by 5 bases and J by 7 bases, 8 bases remained unmatched. CDR3 sequence (DNA): TGTGCCAGCAGTTCGACTAGCGGGGCGCGGGAGCAGTACTTC. Amino acid sequence: CASSSTSGAREQYF.